This entry lists 6 T cell receptor beta chains sequenced from one sample in a study of T cell responses to AZD1222 COVID-19 vaccine. Some clones are missing from TCRdb's copy, which holds only in-frame ones; the method was immunoSEQ multiplex PCR. Of roughly 140,000 clones detected, approximately 85% appear once; the ten largest clones hold over 4%. The sample in question was peripheral blood, obtained on day 0 of MenACWY control vaccination. All receptors come from an adult in good health.

The chain carries TRBV7-8 and TRBJ1-4, with TRBD1 matching over 11 bases. Germline CDR1 SGHVS, CDR2 FQNEAQ. V gave up 5 bases and J gave up 8 bases; unmatched junction bases: 13. The CDR3 sequence is 17 residues long. The CDR3 sequence: CASSPWTGGASGEKLFF. Here the CDR3 DNA reads TGTGCCAGCAGCCCCTGGACAGGGGGCGCCTCAGGAGAAAAACTGTTTTTT.

The chain employs TRBV11-2 and TRBJ1-4; D is possibly TRBD1 (5 bases). The CDR3 sequence is 15 residues long. V was trimmed by 4 bases and J by 5 bases, leaving 14 bases between them. Germline CDR1 and CDR2: SGHAT and FQNNGV. The CDR3 here is CASSSSGGGNEKLFF. CDR3 DNA: TGTGCCAGCAGCTCGAGCGGGGGTGGGAATGAAAAACTGTTTTTT.

In this sample, this clone turned up a few times. The V gene is TRBV21-1, the J gene TRBJ2-7; the listed D gene, TRBD2, was not tested against the DNA. TRBV21-1 constitutes a pseudogene. This CDR3 comprises 16 residues. In DNA form, the CDR3 reads TGTGCCAGCAGCAAAATCCACCGAGTCCCCACGGACGAGCAGTACGTC. Translated, it gives CASSKIHRVPTDEQYV.

V and J are TRBV6-5 and TRBJ1-5, with no clear D. CDR3 size: 14 residues. Germline-derived CDR1 and CDR2 are MNHEY and SVGAGI. V was pared by 6 bases and J by 6 bases, with 15 bases between. The CDR3 reads CASSLMGKFQPQHF. The CDR3 coding sequence is TGTGCCAGCAGCCTGATGGGGAAGTTTCAGCCCCAGCATTTT.

The DNA for the CDR3 is TGTGCCAGCAGCCATTACGGGGACGGGATTGAGACCCAGTACTTC. Protein sequence: CASSHYGDGIETQYF. The chain has TRBV7-9 and TRBJ2-5; possibly TRBD1 or TRBD2 for D (5 bases each). V was trimmed by 5 bases and J by 5 bases, leaving 18 bases between them. Per germline, CDR1 SEHNR and CDR2 FQNEAQ (reference sequence). The CDR3 totals 15 residues.

The genes are TRBV7-3 and TRBJ2-5; possible D gene TRBD1, 5 bases. Germline V gives CDR1 SGHTA, CDR2 FQGTGA. V was trimmed by 2 bases and J by 3 bases, leaving 7 bases between them. This CDR3 is built from 13 residues. CDR3 in DNA: TGTGCCAGCAGCTTAGACAGAAAAGAGACCCAGTACTTC. Translation gives CASSLDRKETQYF.